These 12 T cell receptor beta chains share one sample of origin, sequenced in a study of patients and donors after allogeneic stem cell transplantation. Using its own MiXCR run on the RT-PCR reads, TCRdb lists one record per CDR3 protein. The sample yields under 95,000 distinct CDR3 sequences, 5% seen once. The material sequenced was blood, either unsorted or a sorted T cell fraction (not recorded which). The receptors stem from a human donor who was either an allogeneic HSCT recipient or a stem cell or donor lymphocyte infusion donor (not recorded which). It is not recorded whose cells these are; they may come from a transplant donor.

This clonotype appeared many times. The CDR3 nucleotides are TGTGCCAGCAGCTTAATCAGGGAGACCCAGTACTTC. This gives the protein CASSLIRETQYF. The V gene is TRBV11-2, the J gene TRBJ2-5; D call uncertain. In germline, CDR1 is SGHAT, CDR2 FQNNGV. There are 12 residues in the CDR3. Trimming took off 2 bases at V and 5 bases at J, with 6 bases between the two ends.

This clonotype was detected a few times. The rearrangement links TRBV27 to TRBJ1-5; 10 bases line up with TRBD1. The V segment lost 4 bases and the J segment 0 bases; nucleotides outside the gene matches: 3. Germline V lookup: CDR1 MNHEY, CDR2 SMNVEV (reference sequence). The CDR3 consists of 16 residues. The CDR3 protein is CASSSRDRGSNQPQHF. The CDR3 DNA reads as TGTGCCAGCAGTTCTAGGGACAGGGGTAGCAATCAGCCCCAGCATTTT.

This clonotype has ten or more counts. The rearrangement links TRBV27 to TRBJ1-2; no definite D call. V was clipped by 0 bases and J by 6 bases, with 8 bases between them. The CDR3 runs to 13 residues. Germline V gene data show CDR1 as MNHEY and CDR2 as SMNVEV (reference sequence). CDR3 protein: CASSLSGIHGYTF. Here the CDR3 DNA reads TGTGCCAGCAGTTTATCAGGGATTCATGGCTACACCTTC.

To note about this clonotype: At one end the junction does not follow the germline gene, possibly because of a read error. The chain employs TRBV5-5 and TRBJ2-5; a possible D gene is TRBD1 (6 bases). CDR1 SGHKS and CDR2 YYEKEE come from the germline V gene (reference sequence). The CDR3 contains 15 residues. For the CDR3, the DNA is TGTGCCAGCAGGTTGGACGGACAGTCACAAGAGACCCAGTACTTC. Translating gives CASRLDGQSQETQYF.

The chain joins TRBV10-3 to TRBJ2-3; D is undetermined. Per germline, CDR1 ENHRY and CDR2 SYGVKD. Trimming cost V 0 bases and J 5 bases, with 12 bases left between them. This CDR3 comprises 15 residues. The CDR3 sequence is CAISESWGSGDTQYF. CDR3 nucleotides: TGTGCCATCAGTGAGTCTTGGGGTTCCGGAGATACGCAGTATTTT.

In its sample, this clonotype was seen many times. V is TRBV6-1 and J is TRBJ2-1, with D possibly TRBD2 on 6 matching bases. Per germline, CDR1 MNHNS and CDR2 SASEGT. V was cut by 6 bases and J by 8 bases, with 17 bases left in between. The CDR3 contains 14 residues. Here the CDR3 reads CASSPNGRGDEQFF. DNA of the CDR3: TGTGCCAGCAGCCCCAACGGGAGAGGGGATGAGCAGTTCTTC.

This clonotype was observed many times. The chain is built from TRBV6-1 and TRBJ2-4, with TRBD1 identical over 9 bases. The CDR3 extends over 15 amino acids. V lost 6 bases to trimming and J lost 3 bases; unmatched junction nucleotides: 6. Germline V gene lookup returns CDR1 MNHNS and CDR2 SASEGT. This CDR3 reads CASSPTGGGKNIQYF. The CDR3 region has the DNA TGTGCCAGCAGCCCCACAGGGGGCGGCAAAAACATTCAGTACTTC.

This clonotype came up many times. The chain couples TRBV12-3 or TRBV12-4 to TRBJ1-4; 10 bases fit TRBD1. V lost 6 bases, J lost 7 bases, and 5 bases stayed unmatched. The CDR3 sequence is 14 residues long. The chain's CDR3 is CASSRQGAGEKLFF. For the CDR3, the DNA is TGTGCCAGCAGCCGACAGGGGGCGGGTGAAAAACTGTTTTTT.

The chain couples TRBV9 to TRBJ2-3; 7 positions match TRBD2. The CDR3 runs 15 residues. V gave up 3 bases and J gave up 0 bases; unmatched junction bases: 4. Germline CDR1 and CDR2: SGDLS and YYNGEE. CDR3 coding DNA: TGTGCCAGCAGCGCCGACGGGGGGAGCACAGATACGCAGTATTTT. This sequence encodes CASSADGGSTDTQYF.

Ten or more counts support this clonotype. The chain links TRBV10-3 to TRBJ2-1, with 8 nucleotides matching TRBD1. V lost 3 bases and J lost 6; bases outside the gene matches: 7. The CDR3 consists of 15 residues. CDR1 ENHRY and CDR2 SYGVKD come from the germline V gene. CDR3 coding DNA: TGTGCCATCAGTGACAAGTCAACAGGGGGCAATGAGCAGTTCTTC. Translation gives CAISDKSTGGNEQFF.

This clonotype was detected only a few times. The chain is built from TRBV24-1 and TRBJ2-2; D might be TRBD2 (6 bases). The CDR3 totals 15 residues. V was cut by 7 bases and J by 5 bases, with 16 bases left in between. Germline V gene lookup returns CDR1 KGHDR and CDR2 SFDVKD. The CDR3 DNA sequence: TGTGCCACCAGCGCCCCCATAGCGGAGACCGGGGAGCTGTTTTTT. It is translated as CATSAPIAETGELFF.

This clonotype showed up just a few times. The genes are TRBV11-2 and TRBJ1-4; D not certain. V lost 5 bases, J lost 8 bases, and 12 bases lay in between. CDR3 size: 13 residues. Germline CDR1 reads SGHAT; CDR2 reads FQNNGV. CDR3 in DNA: TGTGCCAGCAGCCATGGAGTTGGCGAAAAACTGTTTTTT. Its translation is CASSHGVGEKLFF.